This entry concerns a single T cell receptor (beta chain). The antigen is not known. The CDR3 spans 17 residues. A quantitative 5'-RACE method, one with molecular barcodes, was used to make TCR beta libraries. In TCRdb, the 5' RACE reads were re-called with MiXCR into one record per CDR3 protein. Counted here are 200,000 to 250,000 distinct CDR3 sequences, around 25% occurring once; the ten biggest clones make up under 7%. These data are taken from a study of CD8 T cells in ankylosing spondylitis. Findings and limits, study-wide: Matched ankylosing spondylitis synovial fluid reportedly showed significant enrichment of disease-linked clones. Relatively rare in peripheral blood, disease-linked clones were also CD8+.

Source material: blood, either unsorted or a sorted T cell fraction (not recorded which). This clonotype was sampled from a male donor with ankylosing spondylitis or in good health (not recorded which). The rearrangement uses TRBV12-2 and TRBJ2-3; the table's D call TRBD2 went unverified against the DNA. TRBV12-2 is a pseudogene segment. The CDR3 spells CASRLVREGPSTDTQYF. CDR3 bases: TGTGCAAGTCGCTTAGTCCGGGAGGGCCCTAGCACAGATACGCAGTATTTT.